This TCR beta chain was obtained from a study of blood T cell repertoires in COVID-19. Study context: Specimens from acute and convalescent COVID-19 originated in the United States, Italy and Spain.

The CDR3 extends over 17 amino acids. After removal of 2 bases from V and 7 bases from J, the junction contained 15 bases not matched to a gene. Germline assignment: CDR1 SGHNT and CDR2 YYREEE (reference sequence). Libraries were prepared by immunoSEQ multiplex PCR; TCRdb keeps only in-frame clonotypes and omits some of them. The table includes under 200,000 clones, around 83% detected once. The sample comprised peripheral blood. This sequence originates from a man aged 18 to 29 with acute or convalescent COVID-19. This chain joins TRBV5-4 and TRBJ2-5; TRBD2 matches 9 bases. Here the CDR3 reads CASSLGYGGGELGTQYF. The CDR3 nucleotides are TGTGCCAGCAGCTTAGGCTACGGCGGGGGGGAACTTGGGACCCAGTACTTC.